This entry concerns a single T cell receptor (beta chain). Its target antigen remains unknown. No clone much larger than this one lies a single base away; base qualities are absent. The germline V gene supplies CDR1 SGDLS and CDR2 YYNGEE. V drops 0 bases and J drops 3 bases, leaving 12 bases in between. The CDR3, cysteine through phenylalanine, is 16 amino acids long. The only DNA kept is the CDR3, 48 bases in frame from the first base. The time point label, as the study defines it: about 28 days (+/-7) after the second vaccine dose. AZD1222 recipients with second doses at about 4 weeks or about 12 weeks were pooled, because spike-specific TCR depth and breadth did not differ between schedules. The vaccinee samples were drawn from two UK trials, COV001 and COV002, one of which was a single-blind randomized controlled phase 2/3 trial testing AZD1222 (ChAdOx1 nCoV-19) in healthy adults. For TCRbeta chain sequencing, PBMC samples from trial participants were taken at day 0 and at day 28 after the second dose.

This entry belongs to a study of T cell responses to AZD1222 COVID-19 vaccine (dated by TCRdb to 2020 to 2023). About the study as a whole: TCR sequencing was performed for some 250 trial participants, of whom 207 were given two doses of AZD1222 and about 25 were given two doses of MenACWY control vaccine. Trial participants were enrolled by age into subgroups of 18-55, 56-69 and 70-plus years, and 148, 28 and 57 TCR-sequenced participants, respectively, were included in these subgroups.

The CDR3 regions of human TCRbeta chains were analyzed by immunosequencing. In the source study's methods: TCRs in the repertoires were compared against a reference library of SARS-CoV-2-specific TCRs that had been generated with the MIRA antigen-specificity platform. Breadth was defined as the fraction of unique TCRs that were SARS-CoV-2-associated. Depth was defined as the fraction of total T cells that were SARS-CoV-2-associated. Using the MIRA data, every spike-specific TCR was mapped to the spike region that the TCR reacted to and assigned to either a CD4 or a CD8 class. Log10-transformed breadth and depth values were compared by one-way ANOVA with Sidak's multiple comparisons tests. TCRdb carries this immuneACCESS record with in-frame sequences only. Its versions omit some clonotypes, under half of them owing to an unresolved V gene in the studies checked, with the rest unexplained. For V, J and clone size, that table is used; D and trimming come from the DNA. For this sample the table gives about 110,000 clones, of which roughly 87% were detected only once. Over 35% of the sample is in the top ten clones.

Broader findings and caveats from the paper: Reportedly, almost half of the unique spike-specific TCRs recognized epitopes lying outside the regions that are mutated in the B.1.351 and B.1.1.7 variants. Because no day 14 peak-response samples were available, repertoires were characterized only after the peak T cell response. Conclusions about previously exposed vaccinees were limited because only a handful of AZD1222 recipients were SARS-CoV-2 seropositive at baseline. The 56-69-year group was small, and its depth increase did not reach significance, likely because of low power. Spike-specific TCR breadth and depth rose significantly after two AZD1222 doses compared with day 0 and with MenACWY recipients. Vaccine-associated CD4 TCRs spanned the whole spike protein, with dominant responses in regions 160-218 and 743-854. Participants were mostly white British, with more females than males. The authors suggested clonal diversity may have been underestimated.

The sequence came from an adult who received the AZD1222 COVID-19 vaccine. The source was peripheral blood, collected 28 days after the second AZD1222 dose. The chain joins TRBV9 to TRBJ1-4; a weak D assignment points to TRBD1 (6 bases agree). The DNA sequence is given as TGTGCCAGCAGCGTAGCACAGGGAGTCTCTAATGAAAAACTGTTTTTT. Its coded protein is CASSVAQGVSNEKLFF.